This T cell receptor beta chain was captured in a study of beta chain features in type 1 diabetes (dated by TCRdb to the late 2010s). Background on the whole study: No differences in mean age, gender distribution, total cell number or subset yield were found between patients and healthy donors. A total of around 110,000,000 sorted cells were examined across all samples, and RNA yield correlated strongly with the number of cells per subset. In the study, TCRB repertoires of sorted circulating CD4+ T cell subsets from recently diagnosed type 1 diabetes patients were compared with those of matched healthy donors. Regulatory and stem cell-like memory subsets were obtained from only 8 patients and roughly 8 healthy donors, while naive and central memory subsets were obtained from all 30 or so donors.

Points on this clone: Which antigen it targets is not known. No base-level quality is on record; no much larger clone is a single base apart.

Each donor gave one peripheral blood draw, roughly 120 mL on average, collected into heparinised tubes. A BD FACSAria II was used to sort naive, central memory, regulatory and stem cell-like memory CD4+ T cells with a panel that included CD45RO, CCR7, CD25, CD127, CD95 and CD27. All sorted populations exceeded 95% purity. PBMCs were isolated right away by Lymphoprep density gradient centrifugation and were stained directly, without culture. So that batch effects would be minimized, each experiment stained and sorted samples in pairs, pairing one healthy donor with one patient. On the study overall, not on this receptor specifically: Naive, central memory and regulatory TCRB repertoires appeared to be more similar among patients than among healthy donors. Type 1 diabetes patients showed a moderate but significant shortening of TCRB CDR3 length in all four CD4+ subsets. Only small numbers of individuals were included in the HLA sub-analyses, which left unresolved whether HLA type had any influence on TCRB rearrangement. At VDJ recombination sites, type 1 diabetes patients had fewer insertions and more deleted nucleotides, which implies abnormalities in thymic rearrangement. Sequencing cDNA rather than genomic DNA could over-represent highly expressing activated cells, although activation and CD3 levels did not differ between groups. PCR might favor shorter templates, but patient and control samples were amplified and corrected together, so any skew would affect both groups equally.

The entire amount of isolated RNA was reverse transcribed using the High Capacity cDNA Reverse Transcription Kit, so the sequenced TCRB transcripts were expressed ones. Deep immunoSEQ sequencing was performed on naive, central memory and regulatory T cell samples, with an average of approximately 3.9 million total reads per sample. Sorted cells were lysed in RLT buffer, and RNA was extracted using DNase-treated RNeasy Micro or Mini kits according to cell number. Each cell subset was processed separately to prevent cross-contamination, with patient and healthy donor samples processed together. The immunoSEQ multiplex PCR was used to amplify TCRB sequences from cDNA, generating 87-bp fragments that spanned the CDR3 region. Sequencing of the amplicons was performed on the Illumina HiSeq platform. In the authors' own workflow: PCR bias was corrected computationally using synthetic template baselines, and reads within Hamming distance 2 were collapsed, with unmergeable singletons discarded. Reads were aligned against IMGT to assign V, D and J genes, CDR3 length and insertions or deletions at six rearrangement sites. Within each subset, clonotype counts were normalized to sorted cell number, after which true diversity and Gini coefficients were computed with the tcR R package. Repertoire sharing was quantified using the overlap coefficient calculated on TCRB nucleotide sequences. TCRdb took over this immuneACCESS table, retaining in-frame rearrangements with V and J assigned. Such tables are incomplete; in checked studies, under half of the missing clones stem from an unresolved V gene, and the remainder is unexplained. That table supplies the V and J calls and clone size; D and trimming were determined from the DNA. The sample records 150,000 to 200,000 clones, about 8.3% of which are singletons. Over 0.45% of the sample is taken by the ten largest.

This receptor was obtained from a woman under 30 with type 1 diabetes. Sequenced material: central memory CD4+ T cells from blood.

The sequenced DNA is TGTGCCTGGAGTAAAGTGTCGGCGGGAATGATTGAGCAGTTCTTC. This codes for CAWSKVSAGMIEQFF. The V and J genes are TRBV30 and TRBJ2-1; a tentative D match to TRBD2 spans 6 bases. From its cysteine to its phenylalanine, the CDR3 spans 15 amino acids. Of all the DNA, just the CDR3 is kept, 45 bases in frame from base 1. According to the germline V gene (reference sequence), CDR1 reads GTSNPN and CDR2 reads SVGIG. V is reduced by 2 bases and J by 9 bases, leaving a spacing of 20 bases between them. The full variable domain, completed from the reference TRBV30 and TRBJ2-1 proteins outside the CDR3, reads SQTIHQWPATLVQPVGSPLSLECTVEGTSNPNLYWYRQAAGRGLQLLFYSVGIGQISSEVPQNLSASRPQDRQFILSSKKLLLSDSGFYLCAWSKVSAGMIEQFFGPGTRLTVL.